Following are 26 T cell receptor beta chains from one sample sequenced in a study of blood T cells in healthy people across ages. Combining a sample-barcoded 5' primer with a J-beta primer mix, a second PCR ran for about 7 to 11 cycles. TCRdb fed the 5' RACE reads into MiXCR, producing one record per CDR3 protein. The sample lists 950,000 to 1,200,000 distinct CDR3 sequences, 30% to 40% occurring once. Sequencing input: blood. These TCRs come from a man between 18 and 29 years old in good health.

The rearrangement uses TRBV29-1 and TRBJ1-3; D perhaps matches TRBD1 (6 bases). Trimming took 3 bases from V and 4 from J, leaving 13 bases between them. Germline-derived CDR1 and CDR2 are SQVTM and ANQGSEA. The CDR3 is made up of 14 amino acids. The CDR3 DNA follows: TGCAGCGTTGAGACAGGTGGGCTCGGAAACACCATATATTTT. Translated: CSVETGGLGNTIYF. The complete variable domain, with remaining parts taken from reference TRBV29-1 and TRBJ1-3, reads SAVISQKPSRDICQRGTSLTIQCQVDSQVTMMFWYRQQPGQSLTLIATANQGSEATYESGFVIDKFPISRPNLTFSTLTVSNMSPEDSSIYLCSVETGGLGNTIYFGEGSWLTVV.

The rearrangement links TRBV6-1 to TRBJ2-1; D is unresolved. Germline-derived CDR1 and CDR2 are MNHNS and SASEGT. This CDR3 spans 12 amino acids. V shed 0 bases and J shed 14 bases, with 11 bases lying between them. This CDR3 reads CASSEALGLEFF. As DNA, the CDR3 is TGTGCCAGCAGTGAAGCGCTGGGGTTGGAGTTCTTC.

The rearrangement joins TRBV27 to TRBJ2-3, with 7 bases aligning to TRBD1. From germline, CDR1 is MNHEY and CDR2 SMNVEV (reference sequence). With V trimmed by 5 bases and J by 5 bases, 7 bases remained unmatched. The CDR3 has 14 amino acids. The chain's CDR3 is CASSVYRGQDTQYF. CDR3 sequence (DNA): TGTGCCAGCAGTGTATACAGGGGTCAAGATACGCAGTATTTT.

This clonotype has at least ten counts. The chain is built from TRBV12-3 or TRBV12-4 and TRBJ2-5, with TRBD2 identical over 8 bases. The CDR3 is 15 amino acids. V dropped 6 bases and J dropped 5; count of bases not matched to a gene: 11. CDR3 DNA: TGTGCCAGCAGACGAGAAAACATAGCGGGGGAGACCCAGTACTTC. This codes for CASRRENIAGETQYF.

The sample holds many counts of this clonotype. The CDR3 region has the DNA TGTGCCATCAGAACAGGGGGCACAGATACGCAGTATTTT. This encodes CAIRTGGTDTQYF. J is TRBJ2-3 and V is TRBV10-3; 7 bases fit TRBD1. The V gene end was trimmed by 6 bases and the J gene end by 1 base; junction bases not matched to a gene: 1. CDR1 is ENHRY and CDR2 is SYGVKD in the germline V gene. The CDR3 extends over 13 amino acids.

This clonotype has a handful of counts. V is TRBV6-6 and J is TRBJ2-7, with TRBD1 identical over 11 bases. The CDR3 consists of 15 residues. The germline V gene encodes CDR1 MNHNY and CDR2 SVGAGI (reference sequence). V lost 7 bases to trimming and J lost 6 bases; unmatched junction nucleotides: 11. As DNA, the CDR3 is TGTGCCAGCATCATGGACAGGGGGCGAAAGAGCGAGCAGTACTTC. Amino acid sequence: CASIMDRGRKSEQYF.

The chain uses TRBV4-2 and TRBJ1-5, with a possible D match to TRBD1 (5 bases). The CDR3 consists of 15 residues. V dropped 1 base and J dropped 2 bases, with 9 bases sitting between them. In germline, CDR1 is LGHNA, CDR2 YNFKEQ. The CDR3 is CASSQGWDGNQPQHF. For the CDR3, the DNA is TGTGCCAGCAGCCAAGGATGGGACGGCAATCAGCCCCAGCATTTT.

This clonotype has just a few counts. The CDR3 protein is CASSLMGLEDTQYF. The CDR3, as DNA: TGTGCCAGCAGCTTAATGGGGCTAGAGGATACGCAGTATTTT. The chain is built from TRBV7-2 and TRBJ2-3; a weak D match, TRBD1 (5 bases). V lost 2 bases to trimming and J lost 6 bases, with 12 bases between them. CDR1 and CDR2 (germline): SGHTA, FQGNSA. The CDR3 runs 14 residues.

This clonotype has a single count. V is TRBV7-2 and J is TRBJ2-7, with a possible D match to TRBD2 (6 bases). The germline V and J ends were trimmed by 5 bases and 2 bases, with 13 bases remaining between them. The germline CDR1 and CDR2 sequences are SGHTA and FQGNSA. This CDR3 is 14 amino acids long. CDR3 region: CASSVSRETYEQYF. The CDR3 DNA reads as TGTGCCAGCAGCGTTAGCCGGGAGACCTACGAGCAGTACTTC. The variable domain in full, with the rest retrieved from reference TRBV7-2 and TRBJ2-7, is GAGVSQSPSNKVTEKGKDVELRCDPISGHTALYWYRQSLGQGLEFLIYFQGNSAPDKSGLPSDRFSAERTGGSVSTLTIQRTQQEDSAVYLCASSVSRETYEQYFGPGTRLTVT.

This clonotype was observed a few times. This chain uses TRBV4-1 with TRBJ1-4; no clear D. The CDR3 totals 12 residues. CDR1 and CDR2 (germline): MGHRA, YSYEKL. Trimming removed 3 bases from V and 15 bases from J, with 14 bases in between. CDR3 region: CASSHGSFGVFF. The CDR3 coding sequence is TGCGCCAGCAGCCACGGATCGTTTGGAGTGTTTTTT.

CDR3: CSVWVSKAFF. For the CDR3, the DNA is TGCAGCGTATGGGTTAGTAAAGCTTTCTTT. The V and J genes are TRBV29-1 and TRBJ1-1, with D unresolved. Germline V gene sequence: CDR1 SQVTM, CDR2 ANQGSEA. Trimming pared 6 bases from V and 9 bases from J, leaving 11 bases between. The CDR3 runs 10 residues.

The chain carries TRBV11-1 and TRBJ2-5, with 8 nucleotides matching TRBD2. This CDR3 spans 14 amino acids. Germline CDR1 and CDR2: SGHAT and FQDESV (reference sequence). Trimming removed 5 bases from V and 4 bases from J; junction bases left unmatched: 6. In DNA, the CDR3 is TGTGCCAGCAGCCACCGGGGGGGCCCAGAGACCCAGTACTTC. It encodes CASSHRGGPETQYF.

Details on this clonotype: The junction departs from germline at one end; a sequencing error may be responsible. The chain couples TRBV20-1 to TRBJ2-1, with 10 bases identical to TRBD1. The germline gives CDR1 DFQATT, CDR2 SNEGSKA (reference sequence). The CDR3 length is 14 residues. The CDR3 DNA reads TGCAGTGCCCAACGGGGACAGGGGAACAATGTGCAGTTCTTC. Translation gives CSAQRGQGNNVQFF.

V gene TRBV4-1 combines with J gene TRBJ2-7; TRBD1 is a possible D gene (5 bases). Trimming left V 0 bases short and J 6 bases short, with 9 bases between. Germline loops: CDR1 MGHRA, CDR2 YSYEKL. The CDR3 consists of 13 residues. The CDR3: CASSQDPGREQYF. The CDR3 coding sequence is TGCGCCAGCAGCCAAGATCCAGGGCGCGAGCAGTACTTC.

This rearrangement joins TRBV5-1 to TRBJ2-1, with TRBD1 identical over 10 bases. The trim removed 3 bases at V and 6 bases at J, leaving 3 bases unmatched. The CDR3 length is 14 residues. CDR1 and CDR2 from the germline V gene are SGHRS and YFSETQ. CDR3 coding DNA: TGCGCCAGCAGCTGGGGGACAGGGGTCAATGAGCAGTTCTTC. Its protein is CASSWGTGVNEQFF.

The V and J genes are TRBV19 and TRBJ1-5, with no clear D. The V and J ends lost 3 bases and 7 bases respectively, with 13 bases between them. Germline V lookup: CDR1 LNHDA, CDR2 SQIVND (reference sequence). This CDR3 contains 14 residues. The CDR3 spells CASSIPGSGQPQHF. CDR3 nucleotide sequence: TGTGCCAGTAGTATTCCGGGGTCCGGGCAGCCCCAGCATTTT.

The rearrangement joins TRBV12-3 or TRBV12-4 to TRBJ2-1; TRBD2 matches 9 bases. J was trimmed by 8 bases and V by 5 bases; bases with no gene match: 10. The CDR3 extends over 15 amino acids. The CDR3 sequence: CASSLQGLADDEQFF. CDR3 nucleotides: TGTGCCAGCAGTCTCCAGGGACTAGCTGACGATGAGCAGTTCTTC.

In nucleotides, the CDR3 is TGTGCCAGCAGCGGGAACAGGGGTTCGTCTGGAAACACCATATATTTT. Translated, it gives CASSGNRGSSGNTIYF. J is TRBJ1-3 and V is TRBV2, with 7 positions matching TRBD1. V shed 6 bases and J 1 base; nucleotides not matched to a gene: 9. This CDR3 comprises 16 residues. Germline V lookup: CDR1 SNHLY, CDR2 FYNNEI.

This chain uses TRBV7-2 with TRBJ2-2; D gene ambiguous. CDR3 size: 15 residues. Germline CDR1 SGHTA, CDR2 FQGNSA. V gave up 1 base and J gave up 4 bases, with 10 bases separating them. CDR3 in amino acids: CASSLDGLRTGELFF. In DNA form, the CDR3 reads TGTGCCAGCAGCTTAGACGGCCTACGCACCGGGGAGCTGTTTTTT.

The V gene is TRBV7-2, the J gene TRBJ2-3; TRBD1 might be the D (6 bases). The CDR3 consists of 14 residues. The germline V and J ends were trimmed by 4 bases and 6 bases, with 14 bases remaining between them. Germline V CDR1 and CDR2: SGHTA, FQGNSA. CDR3 loop: CASSWRQAGDTQYF. The DNA for the CDR3 is TGTGCCAGCAGCTGGAGACAGGCTGGGGATACGCAGTATTTT. The full variable domain, rest sourced from reference TRBV7-2 and TRBJ2-3, is GAGVSQSPSNKVTEKGKDVELRCDPISGHTALYWYRQSLGQGLEFLIYFQGNSAPDKSGLPSDRFSAERTGGSVSTLTIQRTQQEDSAVYLCASSWRQAGDTQYFGPGTRLTVL.

This clonotype was detected only a few times. V gene TRBV7-2 combines with J gene TRBJ1-2, with D uncertain. There are 11 residues in the CDR3. Germline values: CDR1 SGHTA, CDR2 FQGNSA. The V end lost 3 bases, the J end lost 8 bases, and 7 bases lay between the germline ends. CDR3 in DNA: TGTGCCAGCAGCTTTGACTGGGGCTACACCTTC. This codes for CASSFDWGYTF.

The rearrangement uses TRBV12-3 or TRBV12-4 and TRBJ1-2, with no clear D. The CDR3 spans 12 residues. CDR3 protein: CTNKNVADGYTF. CDR3 DNA: TGTACCAACAAGAACGTGGCGGATGGCTACACCTTC.

As for this clonotype: A junction end diverges from the germline sequence, so it may reflect a read error. This chain connects TRBV7-2 to TRBJ2-3, with unresolved D. Germline V gene lookup returns CDR1 SGHTA and CDR2 FQGNSA. CDR3 length equals 16 residues. The CDR3 region is CACSFFATARTDTQYF. In nucleotides, the CDR3 is TGTGCCTGCAGCTTTTTCGCCACCGCCCGCACAGATACGCAGTATTTT.

This clonotype was picked up many times. The J gene is TRBJ2-1, the V gene TRBV5-1; D gene uncertain. V was cut by 1 base and J by 0 bases, with 14 bases left in between. Germline CDR1 is SGHRS and CDR2 is YFSETQ. The CDR3 loop spans 17 amino acids. CDR3 residues: CASSLSSPGGSYNEQFF. In DNA form, the CDR3 reads TGCGCCAGCAGCTTGAGCTCACCCGGCGGCTCCTACAATGAGCAGTTCTTC.

CDR3 in amino acids: CASTQLQHDKAFF. The CDR3 DNA is TGTGCCAGCACCCAGCTGCAGCATGATAAAGCTTTCTTT. The chain has TRBV7-2 and TRBJ1-1, with D unclear. This CDR3 is 13 amino acids long. Germline V gives CDR1 SGHTA, CDR2 FQGNSA. V lost 7 bases, J lost 9 bases, and 18 bases lay in between.

The chain carries TRBV3-1 and TRBJ1-2; 11 bases agree with TRBD1. Germline V gives CDR1 LGHDT, CDR2 YNNKEL (reference sequence). V dropped 5 bases and J dropped 7; count of bases not matched to a gene: 9. CDR3 size: 15 residues. CDR3 residues: CASSSGTGGSSGYTF. DNA of the CDR3: TGTGCCAGCAGCTCCGGGACAGGGGGAAGTAGTGGCTACACCTTC.